These 32 T cell receptor beta chains were all obtained from the same sample, sequenced in a study of shared clonotypes between healthy human individuals. Using immunoSEQ multiplex PCR, the repertoire was profiled, and TCRdb retains in-frame clones only, with some absent. The table has over a million clones, roughly 95% seen once. The sample taken for sequencing was naive CD4+ T cells sorted from blood. Subset in this sample: CD45RA+ positively selected. The receptor source for this set is a young man in good health.

The V and J genes are TRBV5-5 and TRBJ2-3; weak D call: TRBD1 (6 bases). The germline gives CDR1 SGHKS, CDR2 YYEKEE (reference sequence). The ends were cut back, 5 bases at V and 3 bases at J, with 10 bases in the middle. The CDR3 covers 13 residues. The CDR3 here is CASSPGQTDTQYF. The CDR3 DNA reads as TGTGCCAGCAGTCCTGGACAGACAGATACGCAGTATTTT.

The chain combines TRBV25-1 with TRBJ2-7; TRBD1 aligns across 8 bases. Germline values: CDR1 MGHDK, CDR2 SYGVNS. CDR3 length: 15 amino acids. The V segment lost 2 bases and the J segment 6 bases; nucleotides outside the gene matches: 9. CDR3 region: CASSELGQGLREQYF. As DNA, the CDR3 is TGTGCCAGCAGTGAACTAGGACAGGGACTTCGCGAGCAGTACTTC.

The chain has TRBV6-6 and TRBJ1-5; TRBD1 is a possible D gene (5 bases). Germline CDR1 MNHNY, CDR2 SVGAGI (reference sequence). With 0 bases removed from V and 7 bases from J, the gap between germline ends came to 16 bases. The CDR3 loop spans 16 amino acids. The chain's CDR3 is CASSYSIGGLGQPQHF. In DNA, the CDR3 is TGTGCCAGCAGTTACTCGATCGGGGGTCTCGGACAGCCCCAGCATTTT.

The chain is built from TRBV18 and TRBJ2-3, with D possibly being TRBD1 (6 bases). V lost 4 bases, J lost 4 bases, and 9 bases lay in between. Germline lookup yields CDR1 KGHSH and CDR2 LQKENI. This CDR3 contains 13 residues. CDR3 in amino acids: CASSRDTPDTQYF. CDR3 DNA sequence: TGTGCCAGCTCACGGGACACACCAGATACGCAGTATTTT. Complete variable domain (other parts from reference TRBV18 and TRBJ2-3): NAGVMQNPRHLVRRRGQEARLRCSPMKGHSHVYWYRQLPEEGLKFMVYLQKENIIDESGMPKERFSAEFPKEGPSILRIQQVVRGDSAAYFCASSRDTPDTQYFGPGTRLTVL.

This clone was picked up one time. The chain joins TRBV5-6 to TRBJ2-2; 7 bases are a match to TRBD2. Looked up from germline, CDR1 is SGHDT and CDR2 is YYEEEE. The CDR3 consists of 17 residues. Losses at the gene ends were 7 bases for V and 1 base for J; bases not matched to a gene: 13. CDR3 loop: CASYRRLAGLNTGELFF. The CDR3 DNA is TGTGCCAGCTACCGAAGGTTAGCGGGCTTGAACACCGGGGAGCTGTTTTTT.

The V call is TRBV9, the J call TRBJ1-2; possibly TRBD1 for D (5 bases). Germline lookup yields CDR1 SGDLS and CDR2 YYNGEE. This CDR3 region has 16 residues. Trimming removed 4 bases at V and 5 bases at J, with 21 bases between. CDR3 coding DNA: TGTGCCAGCAGCCCCCGCGGGGAGTTGGGGGGTTATGGCTACACCTTC. Protein: CASSPRGELGGYGYTF.

J is TRBJ2-4 and V is TRBV7-8, with 9 bases identical to TRBD2. This CDR3 spans 20 amino acids. J gave up 3 bases and V 4 bases, and 19 bases lay outside the gene matches. Per the germline V gene, CDR1 is SGHVS and CDR2 is FQNEAQ. The CDR3 DNA reads TGTGCCAGCAGCTCCGACGATAGCGGGAGTTCGTGGTTGGGCAAAAACATTCAGTACTTC. Residues: CASSSDDSGSSWLGKNIQYF.

Worth noting for this clone: The sample carries other DNA sequences with the same CDR3. The gene calls are TRBV19 and TRBJ2-5, with D perhaps being TRBD1 or TRBD2 (5 bases each). The CDR3 extends over 13 amino acids. Germline assignment: CDR1 LNHDA and CDR2 SQIVND (reference sequence). V was cut by 3 bases and J by 5 bases, with 10 bases left in between. The CDR3 here is CASSMRGAETQYF. The CDR3 DNA follows: TGTGCCAGTAGTATGCGAGGGGCGGAGACCCAGTACTTC.

The V and J genes are TRBV28 and TRBJ1-5; tentatively, D is TRBD1 (5 bases). Germline-derived CDR1 and CDR2 are MDHEN and SYDVKM. V dropped 1 base and J dropped 0 bases, with 13 bases sitting between them. The CDR3 is made up of 17 amino acids. The CDR3 region has the DNA TGTGCCAGCAGTTTATTGGGGACGGATTATAGCAATCAGCCCCAGCATTTT. Translating it yields CASSLLGTDYSNQPQHF.

The gene calls are TRBV5-5 and TRBJ2-3; 14 positions match TRBD2. The trim removed 0 bases at V and 6 bases at J, leaving 6 bases unmatched. Per the germline V gene, CDR1 is SGHKS and CDR2 is YYEKEE (reference sequence). The CDR3 is 17 amino acids. The CDR3 coding sequence is TGTGCCAGCAGCTTGGGGAGACTAGCGGGAGGGGGTGATACGCAGTATTTT. This encodes CASSLGRLAGGGDTQYF. Variable domain in full (rest from reference TRBV5-5 and TRBJ2-3): DAGVTQSPTHLIKTRGQQVTLRCSPISGHKSVSWYQQVLGQGPQFIFQYYEKEERGRGNFPDRFSARQFPNYSSELNVNALLLGDSALYLCASSLGRLAGGGDTQYFGPGTRLTVL.

This clone was seen just once. The chain links TRBV5-1 to TRBJ2-5; D gene uncertain. The CDR3 runs to 15 residues. From germline, CDR1 is SGHRS and CDR2 YFSETQ. Trimming pared 4 bases from V and 3 bases from J, leaving 16 bases between. CDR3: CASSPRQWYKETQYF. The CDR3 DNA follows: TGCGCCAGCAGCCCAAGACAATGGTACAAAGAGACCCAGTACTTC. The whole variable domain, filled in from reference TRBV5-1 and TRBJ2-5, reads KAGVTQTPRYLIKTRGQQVTLSCSPISGHRSVSWYQQTPGQGLQFLFEYFSETQRNKGNFPGRFSGRQFSNSRSEMNVSTLELGDSALYLCASSPRQWYKETQYFGPGTRLLVL.

The chain recombines TRBV7-2 with TRBJ1-4, with a tentative D call TRBD1 (6 bases). The germline V gene has CDR1 SGHTA and CDR2 FQGNSA. Trimming took off 2 bases at V and 6 bases at J, with 16 bases between the two ends. This CDR3 comprises 16 residues. CDR3: CASSLPVQGSDEKLFF. The CDR3 DNA reads as TGTGCCAGCAGCTTACCAGTCCAGGGGTCGGATGAAAAACTGTTTTTT. The whole variable domain, filled in from reference TRBV7-2 and TRBJ1-4, reads GAGVSQSPSNKVTEKGKDVELRCDPISGHTALYWYRQSLGQGLEFLIYFQGNSAPDKSGLPSDRFSAERTGGSVSTLTIQRTQQEDSAVYLCASSLPVQGSDEKLFFGSGTQLSVL.

J is TRBJ2-7 and V is TRBV10-1; 7 bases are shared with TRBD1. The CDR3 contains 14 residues. The junction had 2 bases not matched to a gene; V was cut back by 1 base and J by 2 bases. Per the germline V gene, CDR1 is WNHNN and CDR2 is SYGVQD (reference sequence). The CDR3 reads CASSELDRPYEQYF. DNA of the CDR3: TGCGCCAGCAGTGAGTTGGACAGGCCCTACGAGCAGTACTTC.

This clone has a single count. This chain uses TRBV18 with TRBJ2-5, with 8 positions matching TRBD1. V shed 3 bases and J 3 bases; nucleotides not matched to a gene: 6. There are 15 residues in the CDR3. Germline CDR1 is KGHSH and CDR2 is LQKENI. CDR3 sequence reads: CASSPLLTGEETQYF. The DNA of the CDR3 is TGTGCCAGCTCACCCCTATTGACAGGGGAAGAGACCCAGTACTTC.

To note about this clone: Other DNA sequences in this specimen translate into the identical CDR3. V gene TRBV13 combines with J gene TRBJ2-3, with D perhaps TRBD1 or TRBD2 (5 bases each). There are 14 residues in the CDR3. The V end was cut by 2 bases, the J end by 2 bases, with 8 bases between. Germline loops: CDR1 PRHDT, CDR2 FYEKMQ (reference sequence). DNA of the CDR3: TGTGCCAGCAGCTTACGGGGCGACACAGATACGCAGTATTTT. It encodes CASSLRGDTDTQYF.

Comment on this clone: Other DNA sequences in this specimen translate into the identical CDR3. The rearrangement joins TRBV28 to TRBJ2-2; 11 positions match TRBD2. The junction had 1 base not matched to a gene; V was cut back by 2 bases and J by 5 bases. The CDR3 consists of 15 residues. From germline, CDR1 is MDHEN and CDR2 SYDVKM. CDR3 in DNA: TGTGCCAGCAGTTTACTAGCGGGAGGTACCGGGGAGCTGTTTTTT. Translation gives CASSLLAGGTGELFF.

The V call is TRBV7-3, the J call TRBJ2-2; 8 bases match TRBD2. Trimming removed 1 base from V and 5 bases from J; junction bases left unmatched: 3. This CDR3 region has 15 residues. Germline V gene sequence: CDR1 SGHTA, CDR2 FQGTGA. For the CDR3, the DNA is TGTGCCAGCAGCTTAAGGGGACTAGGGACCGGGGAGCTGTTTTTT. Amino acid sequence: CASSLRGLGTGELFF.

This chain links TRBV5-6 with TRBJ2-7; TRBD1 matches 9 bases. Germline values: CDR1 SGHDT, CDR2 YYEEEE. The CDR3 consists of 15 residues. J was trimmed by 5 bases and V by 1 base; bases with no gene match: 7. Here the CDR3 reads CASSLSGTGSDEQYF. The CDR3 coding sequence is TGTGCCAGCAGCTTGTCCGGGACAGGGTCCGACGAGCAGTACTTC.

CDR3 nucleotide sequence: TGTGCCAGCAGCTCTCGGACAGGGGAGGACGAGCAGTACTTC. Amino acid sequence: CASSSRTGEDEQYF. The chain has TRBV7-6 and TRBJ2-7; 9 bases agree with TRBD1. The CDR3 length is 14 residues. V dropped 4 bases and J dropped 5; count of bases not matched to a gene: 6. Per the germline V gene, CDR1 is SGHVS and CDR2 is FNYEAQ.

The chain employs TRBV19 and TRBJ2-1; D possibly corresponds to TRBD2 (7 bases). The CDR3 has 14 residues. V shed 10 bases and J shed 1 base, with 14 bases lying between them. Germline V gene sequence: CDR1 LNHDA, CDR2 SQIVND (reference sequence). CDR3 residues: CATMRGLSYNEQFF. The CDR3 nucleotides read TGTGCCACCATGCGGGGGCTTTCCTACAATGAGCAGTTCTTC.

The CDR3, as DNA: TGTGCCAGCAGCCCCCGACTCAAAAGCTCCTACAATGAGCAGTTCTTC. It yields the protein CASSPRLKSSYNEQFF. The genes are TRBV7-3 and TRBJ2-1; D remains unclear. Germline V gives CDR1 SGHTA, CDR2 FQGTGA. The CDR3 spans 16 residues. The V end was cut by 5 bases, the J end by 0 bases, with 14 bases between.

The V call is TRBV5-1, the J call TRBJ2-1, with 7 nucleotides matching TRBD2. The germline V gene encodes CDR1 SGHRS and CDR2 YFSETQ. After removal of 2 bases from V and 5 bases from J, the junction contained 7 bases not matched to a gene. This CDR3 has 15 amino acids. The CDR3 DNA sequence: TGCGCCAGCAGCTTCTTAGCGGGTTGGAACAATGAGCAGTTCTTC. Translating it yields CASSFLAGWNNEQFF. Supplemented by reference TRBV5-1 and TRBJ2-1, the full variable domain reads KAGVTQTPRYLIKTRGQQVTLSCSPISGHRSVSWYQQTPGQGLQFLFEYFSETQRNKGNFPGRFSGRQFSNSRSEMNVSTLELGDSALYLCASSFLAGWNNEQFFGPGTRLTVL.

The rearrangement links TRBV28 to TRBJ1-1; 9 bases match TRBD1. The CDR3 runs 16 residues. CDR1 and CDR2 from the germline V gene are MDHEN and SYDVKM. The ends lost 5 bases at V and 1 base at J; junction bases unmatched: 8. The CDR3 protein is CASSPAGQGRNTEAFF. The CDR3 DNA follows: TGTGCCAGCAGTCCCGCGGGACAGGGTAGGAACACTGAAGCTTTCTTT.

The gene calls are TRBV10-1 and TRBJ2-2; possible D gene TRBD1, 6 bases. Trimming removed 9 bases from V and 4 bases from J, with 12 bases in between. This CDR3 has 13 amino acids. Looked up from germline, CDR1 is WNHNN and CDR2 is SYGVQD (reference sequence). In DNA form, the CDR3 reads TGCGCCAGTGAGGACAGAGTCACCGGGGAGCTGTTTTTT. It encodes CASEDRVTGELFF.

V usage is TRBV7-9 and J usage is TRBJ1-1; D call uncertain. V dropped 0 bases and J dropped 3 bases, with 11 bases sitting between them. Germline CDR1 and CDR2: SEHNR and FQNEAQ (reference sequence). The CDR3 covers 15 residues. The DNA of the CDR3 is TGTGCCAGCAGCTTAGCGGATTGGGCCTACACTGAAGCTTTCTTT. It translates to CASSLADWAYTEAFF.

This chain links TRBV19 with TRBJ1-1; a weak D match, TRBD1 (6 bases). The CDR3 has 13 residues. Trimming stripped 10 bases from V and 4 bases from J, with 16 bases between. CDR1 is LNHDA and CDR2 is SQIVND in the germline V gene (reference sequence). The CDR3 spells CATGTTGFTEAFF. In DNA form, the CDR3 reads TGTGCCACCGGAACGACAGGCTTCACTGAAGCTTTCTTT. Complete variable domain (other parts from reference TRBV19 and TRBJ1-1): DGGITQSPKYLFRKEGQNVTLSCEQNLNHDAMYWYRQDPGQGLRLIYYSQIVNDFQKGDIAEGYSVSREKKESFPLTVTSAQKNPTAFYLCATGTTGFTEAFFGQGTRLTVV.

The chain is built from TRBV19 and TRBJ1-5, with D hard to call. The CDR3 totals 15 residues. Germline CDR1 reads LNHDA; CDR2 reads SQIVND (reference sequence). Trimming left V 5 bases short and J 4 bases short, with 15 bases between. CDR3 amino acids: CASSQEEGNNQPQHF. CDR3 nucleotide sequence: TGTGCCAGTAGTCAGGAGGAGGGTAATAATCAGCCCCAGCATTTT.

The chain uses TRBV2 and TRBJ1-5; D uncertain. Trimming cost V 6 bases and J 6 bases, with 9 bases left between them. There are 12 residues in the CDR3. The germline CDR1 and CDR2 sequences are SNHLY and FYNNEI. CDR3 in amino acids: CASSGSLQPQHF. CDR3 DNA: TGTGCCAGCAGCGGAAGCCTTCAGCCCCAGCATTTT. Using reference TRBV2 and TRBJ1-5 for the parts outside the CDR3, the full variable domain is EPEVTQTPSHQVTQMGQEVILRCVPISNHLYFYWYRQILGQKVEFLVSFYNNEISEKSEIFDDQFSVERPDGSNFTLKIRSTKLEDSAMYFCASSGSLQPQHFGDGTRLSIL.

The chain combines TRBV28 with TRBJ2-3, with 10 bases lining up with TRBD1. Germline assignment: CDR1 MDHEN and CDR2 SYDVKM. The CDR3 runs 15 residues. V shed 5 bases and J 4 bases; nucleotides not matched to a gene: 6. In DNA form, the CDR3 reads TGTGCCAGCAGTCGTCGGGACAGGGGTGCAGATACGCAGTATTTT. Translated: CASSRRDRGADTQYF.

The chain recombines TRBV28 with TRBJ1-2, with TRBD1 identical over 8 bases. The junction had 10 bases not matched to a gene; V was cut back by 3 bases and J by 4 bases. Per germline, CDR1 MDHEN and CDR2 SYDVKM. The CDR3 is 16 residues long. The CDR3 protein is CASSLADRDGAYGYTF. CDR3 sequence (DNA): TGTGCCAGCAGTTTGGCGGACAGGGATGGGGCCTATGGCTACACCTTC.

The chain links TRBV10-1 to TRBJ2-2; possibly TRBD2 for D (5 bases). This CDR3 comprises 14 residues. V lost 4 bases and J lost 2, with 8 bases in between. CDR1 is WNHNN and CDR2 is SYGVQD in the germline V gene (reference sequence). CDR3 region: CASSVGANTGELFF. As DNA, the CDR3 is TGCGCCAGCAGTGTGGGAGCTAACACCGGGGAGCTGTTTTTT.

V usage is TRBV5-1 and J usage is TRBJ2-7; D remains unclear. Trimming pared 4 bases from V and 1 base from J, leaving 9 bases between. The germline CDR1 and CDR2 sequences are SGHRS and YFSETQ. The CDR3 is 13 amino acids. The CDR3 DNA is TGCGCCAGCAGCCCGGTAGGGTCCTACGAGCAGTACTTC. Protein product: CASSPVGSYEQYF.